These 18 T cell receptor beta chains came from one sample sequenced in a study of monozygotic twins with inflammatory bowel disease. TCRdb processed the 5' RACE reads again and assigns one entry to each CDR3 protein, with no DNA. The sample has 400,000 to 500,000 distinct CDR3 sequences. The sequencing sample was made of blood. Receptors originate from a human donor with ulcerative colitis or Crohn's disease, or a healthy co-twin of an affected twin (not recorded which).

This rearrangement joins TRBV5-1 to TRBJ2-7; TCRdb gives TRBD1 as the D gene, but with no DNA this cannot be confirmed. CDR3 length equals 16 residues. The V gene's germline CDR1 is SGHRS and CDR2 YFSETQ. The CDR3 is CASSLAPGTGSGEQYF.

The chain has TRBV5-1 and TRBJ2-1. The CDR3 totals 15 residues. Germline CDR1 and CDR2: SGHRS and YFSETQ. CDR3: CASSFTESTYNEQFF.

V and J are TRBV6-1 and TRBJ1-1; the TRBD1 assignment by TCRdb is unverifiable without DNA. The CDR3 consists of 16 residues. Germline V gives CDR1 MNHNS, CDR2 SASEGT. The CDR3 loop reads CASGVGRRIMDTEAFF.

The genes are TRBV27 and TRBJ2-4; TCRdb returns TRBD1, unconfirmable since there is no DNA. The CDR3 runs 13 residues. CDR1 and CDR2 (germline): MNHEY, SMNVEV (reference sequence). The CDR3: CASSLTGSRTQYF.

The chain employs TRBV12-3 or TRBV12-4 and TRBJ2-7. This CDR3 contains 11 residues. CDR3 protein: CASSLSFEQYF.

The V gene is TRBV5-1, the J gene TRBJ2-1; checking the TCRdb D call of TRBD2 is not possible without DNA. Per the germline V gene, CDR1 is SGHRS and CDR2 is YFSETQ. This CDR3 spans 13 amino acids. Here the CDR3 reads CASSMGLAGEQFF.

The chain uses TRBV2 and TRBJ2-7. In germline, CDR1 is SNHLY, CDR2 FYNNEI. This CDR3 has 15 amino acids. The CDR3 loop reads CASSEAGGSSYEQYF.

The V call is TRBV12-3 or TRBV12-4, the J call TRBJ2-2; TCRdb calls TRBD2, which cannot be checked without DNA. This CDR3 region has 13 residues. The CDR3 sequence is CASSLARRGELFF.

The chain couples TRBV27 to TRBJ2-1; the D call of TRBD2 rests on TCRdb alone, since no DNA is present to check it. Germline lookup yields CDR1 MNHEY and CDR2 SMNVEV (reference sequence). The CDR3 extends over 14 amino acids. The CDR3 protein is CASSLSIGLAGQFF.

V usage is TRBV5-4 and J usage is TRBJ1-2. CDR3 size: 14 residues. Germline CDR1 SGHNT, CDR2 YYREEE (reference sequence). The CDR3 region is CASSFKGINYGYTF.

The chain carries TRBV5-4 and TRBJ2-3; the D gene TCRdb calls, TRBD1, cannot be checked with no DNA. The CDR3 extends over 16 amino acids. Germline CDR1 is SGHNT and CDR2 is YYREEE (reference sequence). The CDR3 reads CASSSRRDMVLDTQYF.

This chain links TRBV20-1 with TRBJ2-7; TCRdb's D call of TRBD1 is untestable without DNA. The CDR3 runs to 14 residues. Germline V CDR1 and CDR2: DFQATT, SNEGSKA (reference sequence). CDR3 in amino acids: CSARRDRVTYEQYF.

This chain connects TRBV7-6 to TRBJ2-2; lacking DNA, the TRBD2 call made by TCRdb goes unchecked. CDR3 length equals 16 residues. Germline CDR1 SGHVS, CDR2 FNYEAQ. CDR3 sequence reads: CASSKEGQLSVGELFF.

The CDR3 reads CASSQDPSPYNEQFF. The genes are TRBV3-1 and TRBJ2-1. The germline gives CDR1 LGHDT, CDR2 YNNKEL (reference sequence). There are 15 residues in the CDR3.

CDR3: CASSLAGGGAGNEQFF. This sequence joins TRBV5-1 and TRBJ2-1; TCRdb's assignment of TRBD2 cannot be checked, as there is no DNA. Germline CDR1 SGHRS, CDR2 YFSETQ. This CDR3 has 16 amino acids.

The CDR3 loop is CASSFSPGPTSGELFF. The V and J genes are TRBV28 and TRBJ2-2; TCRdb's assignment of TRBD1 cannot be checked, as there is no DNA. Per the germline V gene, CDR1 is MDHEN and CDR2 is SYDVKM. The CDR3 length is 16 residues. The full variable domain, rest sourced from reference TRBV28 and TRBJ2-2, is DVKVTQSSRYLVKRTGEKVFLECVQDMDHENMFWYRQDPGLGLRLIYFSYDVKMKEKGDIPEGYSVSREKKERFSLILESASTNQTSMYLCASSFSPGPTSGELFFGEGSRLTVL.

The V and J genes are TRBV29-1 and TRBJ2-7. CDR3 size: 13 residues. Germline CDR1 and CDR2: SQVTM and ANQGSEA. The CDR3 loop is CSAATSSSYEQYF.

The chain recombines TRBV11-1 with TRBJ2-1; TCRdb's D call of TRBD2 is untestable without DNA. This CDR3 has 18 amino acids. Germline CDR1 SGHAT, CDR2 FQDESV (reference sequence). The CDR3: CASSYYSSGRVTYNEQFF.